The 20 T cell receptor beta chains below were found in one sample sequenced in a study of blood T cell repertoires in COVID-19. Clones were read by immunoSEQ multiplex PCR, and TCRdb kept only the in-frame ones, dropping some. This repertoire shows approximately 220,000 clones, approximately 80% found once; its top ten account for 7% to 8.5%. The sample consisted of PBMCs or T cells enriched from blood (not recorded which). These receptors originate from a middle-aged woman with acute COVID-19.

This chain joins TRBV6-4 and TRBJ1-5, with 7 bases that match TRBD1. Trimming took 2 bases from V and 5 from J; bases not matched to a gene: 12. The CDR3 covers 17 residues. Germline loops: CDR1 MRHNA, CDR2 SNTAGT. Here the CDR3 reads CASSDPLPDRPYQPQHF. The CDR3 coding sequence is TGTGCCAGCAGTGACCCCCTCCCGGACAGGCCCTATCAGCCCCAGCATTTT.

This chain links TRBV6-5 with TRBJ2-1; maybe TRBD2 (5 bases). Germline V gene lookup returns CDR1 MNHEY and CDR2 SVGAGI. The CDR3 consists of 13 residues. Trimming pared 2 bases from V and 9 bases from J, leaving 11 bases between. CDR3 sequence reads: CASSYGLGGEQFF. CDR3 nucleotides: TGTGCCAGCAGTTACGGCCTCGGAGGTGAGCAGTTCTTC.

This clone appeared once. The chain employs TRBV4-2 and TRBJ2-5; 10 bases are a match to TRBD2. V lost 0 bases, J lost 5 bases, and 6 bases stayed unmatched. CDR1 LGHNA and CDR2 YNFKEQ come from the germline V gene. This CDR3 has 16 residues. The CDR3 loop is CASSQDLAGEGETQYF. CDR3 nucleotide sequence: TGTGCCAGCAGCCAAGATCTAGCGGGAGAGGGGGAGACCCAGTACTTC.

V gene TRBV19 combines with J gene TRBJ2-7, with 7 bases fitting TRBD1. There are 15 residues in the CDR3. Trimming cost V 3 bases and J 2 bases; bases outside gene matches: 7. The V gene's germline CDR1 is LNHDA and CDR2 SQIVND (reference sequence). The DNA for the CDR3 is TGTGCCAGTAGTATCTTCGTACAGGGGACCTACGAGCAGTACTTC. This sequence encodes CASSIFVQGTYEQYF.

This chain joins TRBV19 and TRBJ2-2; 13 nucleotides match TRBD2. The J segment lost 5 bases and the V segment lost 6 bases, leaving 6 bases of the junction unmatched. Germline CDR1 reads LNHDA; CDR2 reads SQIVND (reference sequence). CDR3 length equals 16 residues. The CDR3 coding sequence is TGTGCCAGTAGACCACTAGCGGGAGGGGGGACCGGGGAGCTGTTTTTT. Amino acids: CASRPLAGGGTGELFF.

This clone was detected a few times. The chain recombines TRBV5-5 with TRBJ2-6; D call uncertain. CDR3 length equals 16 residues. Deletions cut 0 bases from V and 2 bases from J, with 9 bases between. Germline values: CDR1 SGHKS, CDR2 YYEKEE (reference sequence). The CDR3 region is CASSLAVTTGANVLTF. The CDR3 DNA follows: TGTGCCAGCAGCTTGGCCGTTACAACTGGGGCCAACGTCCTGACTTTC.

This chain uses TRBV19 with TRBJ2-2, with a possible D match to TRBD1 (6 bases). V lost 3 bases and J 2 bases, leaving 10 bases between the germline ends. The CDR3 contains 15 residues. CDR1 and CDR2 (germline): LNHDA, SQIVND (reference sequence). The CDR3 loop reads CASSMRGGNTGELFF. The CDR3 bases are TGTGCCAGTAGTATGAGAGGGGGAAACACCGGGGAGCTGTTTTTT.

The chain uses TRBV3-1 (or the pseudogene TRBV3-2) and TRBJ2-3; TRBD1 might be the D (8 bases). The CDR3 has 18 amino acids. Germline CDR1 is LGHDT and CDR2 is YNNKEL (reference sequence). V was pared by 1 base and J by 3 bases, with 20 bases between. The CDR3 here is CASSQVVAGGGGTDTQYF. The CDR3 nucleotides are TGTGCCAGCAGCCAAGTGGTGGCAGGGGGCGGGGGAACAGATACGCAGTATTTT.

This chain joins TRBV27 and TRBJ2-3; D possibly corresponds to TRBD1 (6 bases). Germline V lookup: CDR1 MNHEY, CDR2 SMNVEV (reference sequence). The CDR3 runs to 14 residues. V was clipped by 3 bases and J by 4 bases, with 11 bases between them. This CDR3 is CASSFTGSADTQYF. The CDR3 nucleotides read TGTGCCAGCAGTTTTACAGGGAGCGCAGATACGCAGTATTTT.

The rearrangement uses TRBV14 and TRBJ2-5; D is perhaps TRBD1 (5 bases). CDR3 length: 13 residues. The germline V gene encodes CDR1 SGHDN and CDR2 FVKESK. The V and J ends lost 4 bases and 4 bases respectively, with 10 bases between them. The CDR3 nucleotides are TGTGCCAGCAGCCCCTTTAGGGGAGAGACCCAGTACTTC. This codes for CASSPFRGETQYF.

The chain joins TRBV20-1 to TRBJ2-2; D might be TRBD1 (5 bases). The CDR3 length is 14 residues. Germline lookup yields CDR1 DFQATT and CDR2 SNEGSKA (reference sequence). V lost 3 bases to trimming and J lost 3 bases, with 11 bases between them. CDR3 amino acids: CSASWQGYTGELFF. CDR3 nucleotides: TGCAGTGCTAGTTGGCAGGGATACACCGGGGAGCTGTTTTTT.

CDR3 DNA: TGTGCCAGCAGCCGGGAGAACACCATATATTTT. As protein: CASSRENTIYF. The gene calls are TRBV6-5 and TRBJ1-3; D is undetermined. There are 11 residues in the CDR3. Germline CDR1 MNHEY, CDR2 SVGAGI. The ends were cut back, 6 bases at V and 7 bases at J, with 7 bases in the middle.

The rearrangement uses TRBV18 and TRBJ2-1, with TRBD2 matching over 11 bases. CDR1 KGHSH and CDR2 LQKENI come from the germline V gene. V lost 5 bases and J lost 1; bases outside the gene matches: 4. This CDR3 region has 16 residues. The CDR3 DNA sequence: TGTGCCAGCTCAACCGGGACTAGCGGATCCTACAATGAGCAGTTCTTC. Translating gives CASSTGTSGSYNEQFF.

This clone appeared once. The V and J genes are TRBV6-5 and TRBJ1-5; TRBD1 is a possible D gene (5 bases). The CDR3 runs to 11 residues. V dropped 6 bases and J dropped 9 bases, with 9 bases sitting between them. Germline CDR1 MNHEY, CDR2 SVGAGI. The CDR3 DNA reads TGTGCCAGCAGGATGGGGGGGCCCCAGCATTTT. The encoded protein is CASRMGGPQHF.

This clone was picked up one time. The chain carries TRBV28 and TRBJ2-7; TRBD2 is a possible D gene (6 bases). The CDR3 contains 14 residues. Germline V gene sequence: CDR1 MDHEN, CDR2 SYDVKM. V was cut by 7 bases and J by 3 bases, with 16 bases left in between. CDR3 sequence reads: CASNVGGPSYEQYF. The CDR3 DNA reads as TGTGCCAGCAACGTTGGAGGGCCCAGCTACGAGCAGTACTTC. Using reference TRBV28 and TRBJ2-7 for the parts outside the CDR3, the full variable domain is DVKVTQSSRYLVKRTGEKVFLECVQDMDHENMFWYRQDPGLGLRLIYFSYDVKMKEKGDIPEGYSVSREKKERFSLILESASTNQTSMYLCASNVGGPSYEQYFGPGTRLTVT.

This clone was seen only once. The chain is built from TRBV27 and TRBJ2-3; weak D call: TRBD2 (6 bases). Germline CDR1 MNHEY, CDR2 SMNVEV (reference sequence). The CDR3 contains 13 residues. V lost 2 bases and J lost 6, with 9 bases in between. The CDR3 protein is CASSLGGRDTQYF. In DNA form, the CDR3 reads TGTGCCAGCAGTTTAGGGGGGAGGGATACGCAGTATTTT.

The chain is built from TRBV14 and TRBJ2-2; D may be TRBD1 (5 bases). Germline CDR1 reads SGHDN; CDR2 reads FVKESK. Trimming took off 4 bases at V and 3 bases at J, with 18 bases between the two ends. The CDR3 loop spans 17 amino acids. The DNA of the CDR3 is TGTGCCAGCAGCCGTATACCCACAGGCGCTTACACCGGGGAGCTGTTTTTT. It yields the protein CASSRIPTGAYTGELFF.

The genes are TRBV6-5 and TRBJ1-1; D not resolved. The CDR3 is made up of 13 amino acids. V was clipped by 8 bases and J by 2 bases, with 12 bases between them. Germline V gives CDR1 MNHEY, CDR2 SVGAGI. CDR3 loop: CASESEGNTEAFF. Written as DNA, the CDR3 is TGTGCCAGCGAATCTGAGGGAAACACTGAAGCTTTCTTT.

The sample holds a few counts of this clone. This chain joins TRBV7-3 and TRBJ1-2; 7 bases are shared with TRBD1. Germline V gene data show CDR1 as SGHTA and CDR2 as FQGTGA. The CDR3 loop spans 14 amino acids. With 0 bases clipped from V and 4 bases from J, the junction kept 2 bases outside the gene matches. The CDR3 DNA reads TGTGCCAGCAGCTTAACGCGGGACAGCTATGGCTACACCTTC. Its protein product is CASSLTRDSYGYTF.

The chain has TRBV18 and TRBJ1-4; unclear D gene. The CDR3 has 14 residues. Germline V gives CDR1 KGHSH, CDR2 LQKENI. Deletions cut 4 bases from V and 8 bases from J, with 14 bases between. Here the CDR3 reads CASSRGLDGEKLFF. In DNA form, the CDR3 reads TGTGCCAGCTCACGAGGACTAGACGGCGAAAAACTGTTTTTT.